The 27 T cell receptor beta chains listed next were all sequenced from one sample in a study of T-cell memory formation after mild COVID-19. TCRdb independently ran MiXCR on the 5' RACE reads; one entry per CDR3 protein. The table records 560,000 or so distinct CDR3 sequences, 15% to 20% of them present only once. Sequencing was performed on PBMCs or a T cell subset sorted from them (not recorded which). These receptors came from an adult woman who had mild COVID-19 (a few samples of this study predate the infection). Cell type and time point are not known.

This clonotype was observed a handful of times. The chain couples TRBV7-7 to TRBJ2-7; 9 nucleotides agree with TRBD1. This CDR3 spans 15 amino acids. V lost 5 bases and J lost 4; bases outside the gene matches: 9. CDR1 SSHAT and CDR2 FNYEAQ come from the germline V gene (reference sequence). CDR3 sequence: CASSQTQQGAYEQYF. CDR3 coding DNA: TGTGCCAGCAGCCAAACTCAACAGGGGGCTTACGAGCAGTACTTC.

This clonotype appeared many times. V usage is TRBV20-1 and J usage is TRBJ2-1; maybe TRBD2 (6 bases). This CDR3 has 13 residues. V shed 3 bases and J shed 5 bases, with 11 bases lying between them. Germline CDR1 DFQATT, CDR2 SNEGSKA (reference sequence). As DNA, the CDR3 is TGCAGTGCTAGGGGTAGCGGAGACAATGAGCAGTTCTTC. Translated: CSARGSGDNEQFF.

Concerning this clonotype itself: Given a much more abundant clone one base away, this may be a read error. This sequence joins TRBV5-1 and TRBJ2-2; tentative D call: TRBD2 (6 bases). CDR1 is SGHRS and CDR2 is YFSETQ in the germline V gene. The CDR3 spans 16 residues. The CDR3 DNA reads as TGCGACAGCAGCCTGAGACCGGGACTTAACACCGGGGAGCTGTTTTTT. Translation gives CDSSLRPGLNTGELFF.

This clonotype was seen a few times. The chain uses TRBV25-1 and TRBJ1-4, with D maybe TRBD1 (6 bases). The CDR3 is 12 residues long. With 9 bases removed from V and 5 bases from J, the gap between germline ends came to 10 bases. Germline V gives CDR1 MGHDK, CDR2 SYGVNS. The CDR3 is CASRGGNEKLFF. Written as DNA, the CDR3 is TGTGCCAGTAGGGGGGGGAATGAAAAACTGTTTTTT.

There are a few counts of this clonotype. V gene TRBV20-1 combines with J gene TRBJ2-1; TRBD1 matches at 8 bases. V shed 5 bases, J shed 5 bases, and the junction held 8 bases outside the gene matches. From germline, CDR1 is DFQATT and CDR2 SNEGSKA (reference sequence). The CDR3 length is 14 residues. In nucleotides, the CDR3 is TGCAGTGCTCGACAGGGGTGGGTTAACAATGAGCAGTTCTTC. Translation: CSARQGWVNNEQFF.

This clonotype has only a few counts. The genes are TRBV20-1 and TRBJ2-7, with unresolved D. This CDR3 is built from 12 residues. Germline values: CDR1 DFQATT, CDR2 SNEGSKA (reference sequence). Trimming left V 3 bases short and J 2 bases short, with 8 bases between. CDR3 region: CSASPSTYEQYF. DNA of the CDR3: TGCAGTGCTAGCCCTTCCACCTACGAGCAGTACTTC.

The V and J genes are TRBV5-8 and TRBJ2-1; weak D call: TRBD2 (5 bases). This CDR3 has 13 residues. Germline CDR1 is SGHTS and CDR2 is YDEGEE. Trimming left V 0 bases short and J 10 bases short, with 11 bases between. The chain's CDR3 is CASSLESGVEQFF. The CDR3 coding sequence is TGTGCCAGCAGCTTGGAGTCCGGGGTGGAGCAGTTCTTC.

This clonotype has more than one count but fewer than ten. An end of the junction does not agree with germline; a read error may underlie this. The chain recombines TRBV7-7 with TRBJ2-5, with 10 bases aligning to TRBD2. This CDR3 spans 15 amino acids. Germline assignment: CDR1 SSHAT and CDR2 FNYEAQ (reference sequence). In nucleotides, the CDR3 is TGTGCTAGCAGCTGGACTAGCGGAGACCAAGAGACCCAGTACTTC. Encoded protein: CASSWTSGDQETQYF.

The CDR3 DNA is TGTGCCAGCAGCTCGGCCCCATCCGGGGAGCTGTTTTTT. This encodes CASSSAPSGELFF. V is TRBV7-9 and J is TRBJ2-2; no clear D. Per germline, CDR1 SEHNR and CDR2 FQNEAQ (reference sequence). Between the trimmed V and J ends, which lost 4 bases and 6 bases, there was a span of 9 bases. CDR3 length: 13 residues. The whole variable domain, filled in from reference TRBV7-9 and TRBJ2-2, reads DTGVSQNPRHKITKRGQNVTFRCDPISEHNRLYWYRQTLGQGPEFLTYFQNEAQLEKSRLLSDRFSAERPKGSFSTLEIQRTEQGDSAMYLCASSSAPSGELFFGEGSRLTVL.

This clonotype turned up a few times. The gene calls are TRBV9 and TRBJ1-2; D unclear. Germline lookup yields CDR1 SGDLS and CDR2 YYNGEE. Trimming left V 0 bases short and J 3 bases short, with 9 bases between. The CDR3 sequence is 14 residues long. Written as DNA, the CDR3 is TGTGCCAGCAGCGTAGCGATAGAACACTATGGCTACACCTTC. As protein: CASSVAIEHYGYTF.

The J gene is TRBJ2-3, the V gene TRBV27; D is unresolved. Trimming took off 2 bases at V and 0 bases at J, with 3 bases between the two ends. The CDR3 runs to 13 residues. Germline V gene lookup returns CDR1 MNHEY and CDR2 SMNVEV (reference sequence). CDR3 loop: CASSLKSTDTQYF. The DNA for the CDR3 is TGTGCCAGCAGTTTAAAGAGCACAGATACGCAGTATTTT.

This rearrangement joins TRBV7-2 to TRBJ2-1; 12 positions agree with TRBD2. Looked up from germline, CDR1 is SGHTA and CDR2 is FQGNSA. CDR3 size: 16 residues. V was clipped by 2 bases and J by 7 bases; unmatched bases: 6. The CDR3 region is CASSLSGTSGWNEQFF. As DNA, the CDR3 is TGTGCCAGCAGCTTATCCGGGACTAGCGGGTGGAATGAGCAGTTCTTC. The full variable domain, completed using reference TRBV7-2 and TRBJ2-1, is GAGVSQSPSNKVTEKGKDVELRCDPISGHTALYWYRQSLGQGLEFLIYFQGNSAPDKSGLPSDRFSAERTGGSVSTLTIQRTQQEDSAVYLCASSLSGTSGWNEQFFGPGTRLTVL.

There are a few counts of this clonotype. V and J are TRBV12-3 or TRBV12-4 and TRBJ2-1; 11 bases are a match to TRBD2. CDR3 length equals 16 residues. The V and J ends lost 8 bases and 10 bases, in that order; junction bases with no gene match: 16. Here the CDR3 DNA reads TGTGCCAGCGCCCTGGGGCGTAGCGGGGGGGCCAGGGAGCAGTTCTTC. It yields the protein CASALGRSGGAREQFF.

The rearrangement links TRBV29-1 to TRBJ2-7; the D gene is possibly TRBD1 (5 bases). Trimming cost V 1 base and J 3 bases, with 10 bases left between them. CDR3 length: 13 residues. The V gene's germline CDR1 is SQVTM and CDR2 ANQGSEA. CDR3 sequence (DNA): TGCAGCGTTGAAGGGCAGGGTGGCTACGAGCAGTACTTC. Protein: CSVEGQGGYEQYF.

The chain uses TRBV20-1 and TRBJ2-5, with TRBD1 matching over 8 bases. The CDR3 covers 14 residues. Germline V gene lookup returns CDR1 DFQATT and CDR2 SNEGSKA (reference sequence). Trimming took 4 bases from V and 5 from J; bases not matched to a gene: 9. CDR3 in DNA: TGCAGTGCTAACTTTGGACAGGGTGGGGAGACCCAGTACTTC. Its translation: CSANFGQGGETQYF.

Only a few counts were recorded for this clonotype. V gene TRBV29-1 combines with J gene TRBJ2-7, with D perhaps given as TRBD1 or TRBD2 (7 bases each). The V and J ends lost 3 bases and 0 bases respectively, with 15 bases between them. CDR1 and CDR2 (germline): SQVTM, ANQGSEA. CDR3 size: 15 residues. CDR3 in amino acids: CSVEGAGQYSYEQYF. CDR3 sequence (DNA): TGCAGCGTTGAGGGAGCGGGACAGTACTCCTACGAGCAGTACTTC.

V is TRBV4-1 and J is TRBJ2-1; D uncertain. The CDR3 covers 12 residues. Germline lookup yields CDR1 MGHRA and CDR2 YSYEKL. Trimming stripped 7 bases from V and 0 bases from J, with 4 bases between. CDR3 protein: CASTNSYNEQFF. CDR3 bases: TGCGCCAGCACTAACTCCTACAATGAGCAGTTCTTC.

The chain recombines TRBV5-1 with TRBJ2-2, with 12 bases lining up with TRBD2. CDR3 size: 18 residues. The V gene end was trimmed by 4 bases and the J gene end by 7 bases; junction bases not matched to a gene: 14. Per the germline V gene, CDR1 is SGHRS and CDR2 is YFSETQ. The CDR3 DNA is TGCGCCAGCAGCGGCCCTAGCGGGGGGGCCTTTCCGGGCGGGGAGCTGTTTTTT. Protein: CASSGPSGGAFPGGELFF.

The J gene is TRBJ2-1, the V gene TRBV11-2, with TRBD2 matching over 7 bases. Trimming at V came to 2 bases and at J to 5 bases, leaving 6 bases not matched to a gene. The V gene's germline CDR1 is SGHAT and CDR2 FQNNGV. This CDR3 region has 15 residues. As DNA, the CDR3 is TGTGCCAGCAGCTTACGTGCGGGAGTGGACAATGAGCAGTTCTTC. Translated, it gives CASSLRAGVDNEQFF.

This clonotype has a single count. V is TRBV4-1 and J is TRBJ1-1, with 9 nucleotides matching TRBD1. The CDR3 is 17 residues long. The J segment lost 1 base and the V segment lost 2 bases, leaving 8 bases of the junction unmatched. Germline-derived CDR1 and CDR2 are MGHRA and YSYEKL. CDR3: CASSQQGQGAANTEAFF. DNA of the CDR3: TGCGCCAGCAGCCAACAGGGACAGGGAGCCGCGAACACTGAAGCTTTCTTT.

This clonotype was counted between two and nine times. The chain uses TRBV9 and TRBJ2-1, with TRBD2 matching 7 bases. Looked up from germline, CDR1 is SGDLS and CDR2 is YYNGEE. CDR3 length: 15 amino acids. Germline trimming cut 3 bases from V and 4 bases from J; bases unmatched to any gene: 7. The CDR3 DNA follows: TGTGCCAGCAGCGAGAGCGGGATCTCTTACAATGAGCAGTTCTTC. This gives the protein CASSESGISYNEQFF.

Details on this clonotype: At one of its ends the junction is not consistent with the germline gene, which may arise from a read error. J is TRBJ2-7 and V is TRBV4-2, with 9 positions matching TRBD2. Germline CDR1 is LGHNA and CDR2 is YNFKEQ. CDR3 length: 16 amino acids. The CDR3 loop reads CASSRETSGLSFEQYF. The DNA for the CDR3 is TGTGCCAGCAGCCGAGAGACTAGCGGACTCTCCTTCGAGCAGTACTTC.

The gene calls are TRBV5-1 and TRBJ1-1, with D hard to call. The CDR3 runs 15 residues. Germline loops: CDR1 SGHRS, CDR2 YFSETQ. V was pared by 1 base and J by 0 bases, with 10 bases between. CDR3 DNA: TGCGCCAGCAGCTTGTTAAACAGTATGAACACTGAAGCTTTCTTT. Protein sequence: CASSLLNSMNTEAFF.

The genes are TRBV9 and TRBJ1-1; 9 positions agree with TRBD1. The CDR3 runs to 14 residues. Trimming removed 3 bases from V and 8 bases from J; junction bases left unmatched: 8. Germline CDR1 is SGDLS and CDR2 is YYNGEE. CDR3 sequence (DNA): TGTGCCAGCAGCGGGGCCCCCGGGACAGGGGAAGCTTTCTTT. It yields the protein CASSGAPGTGEAFF.

The chain couples TRBV7-8 to TRBJ1-2; 7 nucleotides agree with TRBD1. This CDR3 spans 13 amino acids. V was clipped by 3 bases and J by 4 bases; unmatched bases: 2. Looked up from germline, CDR1 is SGHVS and CDR2 is FQNEAQ. The CDR3 nucleotides read TGTGCCAGCAGCTTGACAGGGCGCTATGGCTACACCTTC. Protein: CASSLTGRYGYTF. Looking up the rest from reference TRBV7-8 and TRBJ1-2 gives the full variable domain: GAGVSQSPRYKVAKRGQDVALRCDPISGHVSLFWYQQALGQGPEFLTYFQNEAQLDKSGLPSDRFFAERPEGSVSTLKIQRTQQEDSAVYLCASSLTGRYGYTFGSGTRLTVV.

The chain recombines TRBV20-1 with TRBJ2-7; the D is unclear. CDR1 is DFQATT, CDR2 SNEGSKA, per germline (reference sequence). V lost 5 bases to trimming and J lost 3 bases, with 8 bases between them. The CDR3 has 11 amino acids. CDR3 in amino acids: CSAPLGYEQYF. The CDR3 DNA is TGCAGTGCTCCCCTGGGCTACGAGCAGTACTTC.

This sequence joins TRBV5-4 and TRBJ2-1; 8 bases line up with TRBD2. The CDR3 loop spans 16 amino acids. CDR1 and CDR2 (germline): SGHNT, YYREEE (reference sequence). J was trimmed by 6 bases and V by 3 bases; bases with no gene match: 11. The CDR3 sequence is CASSSGASGGINEQFF. CDR3 nucleotide sequence: TGTGCCAGCAGCTCTGGGGCGAGCGGGGGAATCAATGAGCAGTTCTTC.